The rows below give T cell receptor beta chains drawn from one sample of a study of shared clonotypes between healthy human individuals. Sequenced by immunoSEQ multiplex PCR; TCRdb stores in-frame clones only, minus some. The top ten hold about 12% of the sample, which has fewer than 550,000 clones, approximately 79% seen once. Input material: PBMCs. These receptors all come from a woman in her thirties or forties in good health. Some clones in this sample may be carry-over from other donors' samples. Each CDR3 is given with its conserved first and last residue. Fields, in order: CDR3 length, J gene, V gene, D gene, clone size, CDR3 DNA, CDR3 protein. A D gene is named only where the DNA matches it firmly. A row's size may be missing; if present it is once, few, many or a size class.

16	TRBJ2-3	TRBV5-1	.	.	TGCGCCAGCAGCTTGCTTAGCCTATCCTCCTCAGATACGCAGTATTTT	CASSLLSLSSSDTQYF
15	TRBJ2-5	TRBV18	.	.	TGTGCCAGCTCACCACCGTCCCTAGCTGTGGAGACCCAGTACTTC	CASSPPSLAVETQYF
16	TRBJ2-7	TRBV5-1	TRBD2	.	TGCGCCAGCAGCTCTGCCCCCCGGGAGGATTGGTACGAGCAGTACTTC	CASSSAPREDWYEQYF
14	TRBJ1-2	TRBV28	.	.	TGTGCCAGCAGTTTACGGGACAAACGTGGCGGCTACACCTTC	CASSLRDKRGGYTF
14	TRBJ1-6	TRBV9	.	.	TGTGCCAGCAGTGAGACCGTGGGGGATTCACCCCTCCACTTT	CASSETVGDSPLHF
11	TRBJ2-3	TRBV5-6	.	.	TGTGCCAGCAGCGGACGAGATACGCAGTATTTT	CASSGRDTQYF
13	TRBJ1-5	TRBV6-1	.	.	TGTGCCAGCAGTGAAGGGTTTGGGCTTTTGGAGCATTTT	CASSEGFGLLEHF
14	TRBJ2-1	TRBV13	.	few	TGTGCCAGCAGCTTGAATCTACTATACAATGAGCAGTTCTTC	CASSLNLLYNEQFF
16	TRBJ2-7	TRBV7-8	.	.	TGTGCCAGCAGCAGCTCCAGGGGGACTTACTCCTACGAGCAGTACTTC	CASSSSRGTYSYEQYF
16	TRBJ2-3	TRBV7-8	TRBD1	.	TGTGCCAGCAGCGAATGGGGACAGGGATCCCCAGATACGCAGTATTTT	CASSEWGQGSPDTQYF
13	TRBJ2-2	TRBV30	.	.	TGTGCCTGGAGTTGGGCTCGGACCGGGGAGCTGTTTTTT	CAWSWARTGELFF
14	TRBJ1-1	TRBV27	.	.	TGTGCCAGCAGTTTATCGATGTGGGACACTGAAGCTTTCTTT	CASSLSMWDTEAFF
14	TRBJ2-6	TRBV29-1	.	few	TGCAGCGTTCTGGTTGCCGCAGGGGCCAACGTCCTGACTTTC	CSVLVAAGANVLTF
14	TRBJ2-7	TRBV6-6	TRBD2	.	TGTGCCAGCAGTTACTCCGGGGGGAACTACGAGCAGTACTTC	CASSYSGGNYEQYF
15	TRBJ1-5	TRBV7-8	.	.	TGTGCCAGCAGCTTAGATGGGTTTAGCAATCAGCCCCAGCATTTT	CASSLDGFSNQPQHF
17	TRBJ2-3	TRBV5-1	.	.	TGCGCCAGCAGCCTACGGGGAGCGGGCCCGGGCACAGATACGCAGTATTTT	CASSLRGAGPGTDTQYF
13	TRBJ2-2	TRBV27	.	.	TGTGCCAGCAGTTTAACCAGCGACGGGGAGCTGTTTTTT	CASSLTSDGELFF
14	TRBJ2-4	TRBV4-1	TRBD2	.	TGCGCCAGCAGCCAACTAGCGGGAGTGGGCATTCAGTACTTC	CASSQLAGVGIQYF
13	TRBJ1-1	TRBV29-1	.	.	TGCAGCGCCCACTCGGGCCTCATCGGGGTGGCTTTCTTT	CSAHSGLIGVAFF
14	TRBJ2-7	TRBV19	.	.	TGTGCCAGTAGTCCTATGGACAGTTACTACGAGCAGTACTTC	CASSPMDSYYEQYF
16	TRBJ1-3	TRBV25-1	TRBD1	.	TGTGCCAGCAGTCGACAGGGTGGGCTCTCTGGAAACACCATATATTTT	CASSRQGGLSGNTIYF
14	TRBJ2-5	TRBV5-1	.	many	TGCGCCAGCAGCTTGGAACAGCCTCAAGAGACCCAGTACTTC	CASSLEQPQETQYF
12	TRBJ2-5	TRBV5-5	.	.	TGTGCCAGCAGCTTGGACCGGGAGACCCAGTACTTC	CASSLDRETQYF
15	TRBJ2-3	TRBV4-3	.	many	TGCGCCAGCAGCCAAGATGGCTTTGGGACAGATACGCAGTATTTT	CASSQDGFGTDTQYF